The 25 T cell receptor beta chains below come from one sample, sequenced in a study of blood T cell repertoires in COVID-19. Profiled with immunoSEQ multiplex PCR; TCRdb holds only in-frame clones, not every one. The data contain approximately 300,000 clones, about 89% of them singletons. The specimen sequenced was PBMCs or T cells enriched from blood (not recorded which). Every receptor here comes from a man aged 55 to 70 who had recovered from COVID-19.

The chain couples TRBV19 to TRBJ2-2; D unclear. V dropped 7 bases and J dropped 0 bases, with 9 bases sitting between them. The CDR3 is made up of 14 amino acids. In germline, CDR1 is LNHDA, CDR2 SQIVND (reference sequence). Here the CDR3 reads CASNDFANTGELFF. The CDR3 DNA sequence: TGTGCCAGTAATGACTTCGCGAACACCGGGGAGCTGTTTTTT.

This sequence joins TRBV6-6 and TRBJ1-1; no definite D call. The CDR3 extends over 12 amino acids. Germline-derived CDR1 and CDR2 are MNHNY and SVGAGI (reference sequence). V was shortened by 4 bases and J by 6 bases, with 9 bases between the two germline ends. The CDR3 is CASSFDGSEAFF. DNA for the CDR3: TGTGCCAGCAGTTTTGACGGGTCTGAAGCTTTCTTT.

This clone turned up a few times. The chain has TRBV19 and TRBJ2-1; 8 nucleotides align to TRBD2. V shed 6 bases and J 1 base; nucleotides not matched to a gene: 5. The germline gives CDR1 LNHDA, CDR2 SQIVND (reference sequence). The CDR3 consists of 15 residues. The CDR3 bases are TGTGCCAGTAGCCGGACTAGCAGTTCCTACAATGAGCAGTTCTTC. Amino acid sequence: CASSRTSSSYNEQFF.

The table lists this clone with a few counts. J is TRBJ2-1 and V is TRBV12-3 or TRBV12-4; unclear D gene. Trimming stripped 1 base from V and 4 bases from J, with 5 bases between. The CDR3 totals 13 residues. The CDR3 is CASSLGEYNEQFF. CDR3 in DNA: TGTGCCAGCAGTTTAGGAGAGTACAATGAGCAGTTCTTC.

The rearrangement links TRBV28 to TRBJ1-2; 12 bases match TRBD1. J was trimmed by 8 bases and V by 7 bases; bases with no gene match: 5. The CDR3 spans 13 residues. Germline V gene lookup returns CDR1 MDHEN and CDR2 SYDVKM. CDR3 bases: TGTGCCAGCACTCGGGACAGGGGGCGAGGCTACACCTTC. Translated, it gives CASTRDRGRGYTF.

The V gene is TRBV6-2 or TRBV6-3, the J gene TRBJ1-5, with 7 bases identical to TRBD1. J lost 4 bases, V lost 2 bases, and 5 bases had no gene match. The CDR3 is 15 residues long. Germline CDR1 is MNHEY and CDR2 is SVGEGT. The CDR3 region has the DNA TGTGCCAGCAGTTACACCGACAGGGTTAATCAGCCCCAGCATTTT. Translated, it gives CASSYTDRVNQPQHF.

The rearrangement links TRBV18 to TRBJ1-4; unclear D gene. The germline gives CDR1 KGHSH, CDR2 LQKENI. The V end lost 3 bases, the J end lost 0 bases, and 11 bases lay between the germline ends. This CDR3 has 16 residues. CDR3 amino acids: CASSPTPLATNEKLFF. The CDR3 nucleotides read TGTGCCAGCTCACCCACCCCGCTAGCAACTAATGAAAAACTGTTTTTT.

The rearrangement uses TRBV3-1 (or the pseudogene TRBV3-2) and TRBJ1-3, with TRBD1 matching 8 bases. V trimming: 6 bases; J trimming: 0 bases; junction bases outside the gene matches: 10. This CDR3 is built from 17 residues. From germline, CDR1 is LGHDT and CDR2 YNNKEL (reference sequence). CDR3 in DNA: TGTGCCAGCAGGCCCAGTATTGGACAGGGCTCTGGAAACACCATATATTTT. Translating it yields CASRPSIGQGSGNTIYF.

V and J are TRBV6-2 or TRBV6-3 and TRBJ2-1; 8 bases line up with TRBD1. V lost 4 bases and J lost 7; bases outside the gene matches: 6. There are 14 residues in the CDR3. Germline values: CDR1 MNHEY, CDR2 SVGEGT. Here the CDR3 DNA reads TGTGCCAGCAGTTCCAACAGGGGGTATAATGAGCAGTTCTTC. It is translated as CASSSNRGYNEQFF.

This chain joins TRBV15 and TRBJ2-2; 7 bases are shared with TRBD2. The germline CDR1 and CDR2 sequences are LNHNV and YYDKDF (reference sequence). V lost 4 bases to trimming and J lost 4 bases; unmatched junction nucleotides: 9. This CDR3 is 16 amino acids long. CDR3 protein: CATSTPEGGFTGELFF. In DNA, the CDR3 is TGTGCCACCAGCACCCCGGAGGGAGGGTTCACCGGGGAGCTGTTTTTT.

The J gene is TRBJ2-7, the V gene TRBV5-5, with 7 bases matching TRBD2. V trimming: 4 bases; J trimming: 3 bases; junction bases outside the gene matches: 10. Germline-derived CDR1 and CDR2 are SGHKS and YYEKEE (reference sequence). The CDR3 is 15 residues long. The DNA of the CDR3 is TGTGCCAGCAGCCTAACCCTGCCGGGAGGCTACGAGCAGTACTTC. It encodes CASSLTLPGGYEQYF.

The chain employs TRBV3-1 (or the pseudogene TRBV3-2) and TRBJ1-1, with D perhaps matching TRBD1 (6 bases). Per germline, CDR1 LGHDT and CDR2 YNNKEL (reference sequence). Trimming cost V 3 bases and J 5 bases, with 16 bases left between them. The CDR3 runs 15 residues. CDR3 nucleotides: TGTGCCAGCAGCCAGAGGAACTACAGGGAGACTGAAGCTTTCTTT. It is translated as CASSQRNYRETEAFF.

The V and J genes are TRBV28 and TRBJ2-7; D not resolved. The CDR3 totals 14 residues. Germline CDR1 is MDHEN and CDR2 is SYDVKM. Trimming took off 3 bases at V and 7 bases at J, with 16 bases between the two ends. CDR3 protein: CASSLPLGFGEQYF. The CDR3 nucleotides are TGTGCCAGCAGTTTGCCTCTAGGCTTTGGAGAGCAGTACTTC.

This clone was seen once. The chain recombines TRBV5-4 with TRBJ1-4; D gene ambiguous. CDR3 size: 15 residues. Germline values: CDR1 SGHNT, CDR2 YYREEE (reference sequence). Deletions cut 0 bases from V and 7 bases from J, with 13 bases between. CDR3 protein: CASSLVKGSGEKLFF. In DNA form, the CDR3 reads TGTGCCAGCAGCTTGGTAAAGGGAAGCGGTGAAAAACTGTTTTTT.

The rearrangement uses TRBV2 and TRBJ1-5; 8 nucleotides agree with TRBD1. The germline CDR1 and CDR2 sequences are SNHLY and FYNNEI. V was clipped by 4 bases and J by 2 bases; unmatched bases: 4. This CDR3 spans 15 amino acids. CDR3 bases: TGTGCCAGCAGTGGACAGGGGCTGGGCAATCAGCCCCAGCATTTT. It codes for CASSGQGLGNQPQHF.

This clone was seen only once. The chain recombines TRBV5-1 with TRBJ2-2; 10 nucleotides agree with TRBD1. The trim removed 4 bases at V and 7 bases at J, leaving 10 bases unmatched. Germline CDR1 and CDR2: SGHRS and YFSETQ. The CDR3 totals 16 residues. The CDR3 nucleotides are TGCGCCAGCAGCCCAGAGACAGGGGGCGCAGGCGGGGAGCTGTTTTTT. Amino acid sequence: CASSPETGGAGGELFF.

The chain recombines TRBV27 with TRBJ2-1; TRBD2 agrees at 14 bases. With V trimmed by 5 bases and J by 8 bases, 8 bases remained unmatched. Germline lookup yields CDR1 MNHEY and CDR2 SMNVEV (reference sequence). The CDR3 totals 16 residues. The CDR3 DNA follows: TGTGCCAGCAGTCCACGGACTAGCGGGAGGCTTGATGAGCAGTTCTTC. Translation gives CASSPRTSGRLDEQFF.

The DNA of the CDR3 is TGTGCCAGCTCACTCTCCGGGACTAGCGGGAATACACGATATACGCAGTATTTT. Its translation: CASSLSGTSGNTRYTQYF. V usage is TRBV18 and J usage is TRBJ2-3; TRBD2 matches 13 bases. This CDR3 spans 18 amino acids. V trimming: 4 bases; J trimming: 7 bases; junction bases outside the gene matches: 14. CDR1 KGHSH and CDR2 LQKENI come from the germline V gene. The whole variable domain, remainder taken from reference TRBV18 and TRBJ2-3, is NAGVMQNPRHLVRRRGQEARLRCSPMKGHSHVYWYRQLPEEGLKFMVYLQKENIIDESGMPKERFSAEFPKEGPSILRIQQVVRGDSAAYFCASSLSGTSGNTRYTQYFGPGTRLTVL.

J is TRBJ2-7 and V is TRBV21-1; TRBD2, the table's D call, lacks a check against the DNA. TRBV21-1 is marked as a pseudogene. This CDR3 spans 13 amino acids. CDR3 region: CASEARDAYEQYF. The CDR3 coding sequence is TGTGCCAGCGAGGCTAGAGATGCCTACGAGCAGTACTTC.

The J gene is TRBJ2-1, the V gene TRBV28; D is uncertain. Germline V CDR1 and CDR2: MDHEN, SYDVKM. The CDR3 covers 16 residues. V was cut by 2 bases and J by 0 bases, with 11 bases left in between. CDR3 nucleotides: TGTGCCAGCAGTTTAGGGCCGCTGAGCTCCTACAATGAGCAGTTCTTC. It codes for CASSLGPLSSYNEQFF.

This clone was seen a handful of times. The chain carries TRBV30 and TRBJ1-3; unclear D gene. This CDR3 contains 12 residues. V lost 0 bases, J lost 8 bases, and 8 bases lay in between. Germline CDR1 reads GTSNPN; CDR2 reads SVGIG (reference sequence). The CDR3 bases are TGTGCCTGGAGTGTACTGTCTCACACCATATATTTT. This sequence encodes CAWSVLSHTIYF.

The V gene is TRBV24-1, the J gene TRBJ1-2, with D unclear. The CDR3 consists of 17 residues. The V end lost 4 bases, the J end lost 4 bases, and 21 bases lay between the germline ends. CDR1 KGHDR and CDR2 SFDVKD come from the germline V gene. CDR3 protein: CATSDPAAGSTSYGYTF. The CDR3 nucleotides are TGTGCCACCAGTGACCCGGCTGCGGGGAGTACCAGCTATGGCTACACCTTC.

The chain combines TRBV19 with TRBJ2-3; 8 nucleotides align to TRBD1. CDR3 size: 16 residues. Germline CDR1 reads LNHDA; CDR2 reads SQIVND (reference sequence). The V and J ends lost 2 bases and 0 bases, in that order; junction bases with no gene match: 4. CDR3 sequence reads: CASSILDRGSTDTQYF. The CDR3 nucleotides are TGTGCCAGTAGTATACTTGACAGGGGCAGCACAGATACGCAGTATTTT.

The gene calls are TRBV5-4 and TRBJ2-2; 9 bases agree with TRBD1. CDR1 and CDR2 from the germline V gene are SGHNT and YYREEE (reference sequence). The CDR3 extends over 15 amino acids. With V trimmed by 4 bases and J by 3 bases, 4 bases remained unmatched. CDR3: CASSPRQGDTGELFF. DNA for the CDR3: TGTGCCAGCAGCCCGAGACAGGGGGACACCGGGGAGCTGTTTTTT.

The chain couples TRBV7-9 to TRBJ2-7; 16 positions agree with TRBD2. Trimming removed 5 bases from V and 4 bases from J; junction bases left unmatched: 5. Germline loops: CDR1 SEHNR, CDR2 FQNEAQ (reference sequence). The CDR3 has 16 amino acids. The CDR3 DNA reads as TGTGCCAGCAGCCTGGGACTAGCGGGAGGGTTTTACGAGCAGTACTTC. This sequence encodes CASSLGLAGGFYEQYF.